The TCR beta chain under discussion was sequenced for a study of cytomegalovirus exposure and HLA in healthy donors. Turning to the study itself: Sequencing of 150 million to 200 million T cells in an earlier analysis found approximately 120 million unique TCR beta sequences. Broader study findings: While the bulk of TCR sequences proved rare, some public TCRs turned up in many donors.

Trimming at V came to 3 bases and at J to 6 bases, leaving 6 bases not matched to a gene. The CDR3 has 14 residues. CDR1 and CDR2 from the germline V gene are MGHRA and YSYEKL. The PCR contained 60 Vbeta and 13 Jbeta primers. Assay used: immunoSEQ multiplex PCR; TCRdb lists only in-frame clones, some missing. The table records roughly 100,000 clones, under 80% of them present only once. Points on this clone: What it binds is not known.

V gene TRBV4-1 combines with J gene TRBJ2-7; the match to TRBD1 covers 9 bases. The sequenced material came from PBMCs. This clonotype originated in a man aged 35-49 years in good health and CMV-seropositive. The DNA of the CDR3 is TGCGCCAGCAGCCAGCAGGACAGGGGACGCGAGCAGTACTTC. Amino acids: CASSQQDRGREQYF.